The present TCR beta chain was sequenced within a study of CD8+ T cells in alopecia areata. cDNA reverse transcribed from extracted RNA served as the sequencing template. The protocol was immunoSEQ multiplex PCR, while the TCRdb copy is restricted to in-frame clones and leaves out a portion. Of some 120,000 clones in the sample, around 50% were seen once. After removal of 3 bases from V and 2 bases from J, the junction contained 6 bases not matched to a gene. This CDR3 has 15 amino acids. Germline CDR1 reads SQVTM; CDR2 reads ANQGSEA. What was sequenced was NKG2D-low CD8+ T cells sorted from blood. This chain connects TRBV29-1 to TRBJ1-3; 8 nucleotides match TRBD1. The receptor's source is a human donor with alopecia areata. The CDR3 DNA reads as TGCAGCGTTGACCTAGACAGGGGAGCTGGAAACACCATATATTTT. Translated: CSVDLDRGAGNTIYF.